The sequence of this T cell receptor (beta chain) was determined in a study of long-term antiretroviral therapy in people with HIV. Background on the study: The earliest samples came from an era when ART typically awaited falling CD4 counts. Study-wide findings and caveats: No data on ART adherence, viral resistance or therapy changes. Subsequent to ART, diversity was augmented yet persisted below that of transplant donor controls. The repertoire was dominated at all time points by clones expanded before ART.

As regards this clone: The antigen is not known. Other DNA sequences in this specimen translate into the identical CDR3.

CDR1 is SGDLS, CDR2 YYNGEE, per germline. This CDR3 is built from 12 residues. V dropped 4 bases and J dropped 3 bases, with 8 bases sitting between them. The authors ran the immunoSEQ assay, v3.0, at survey level. Assay used: immunoSEQ multiplex PCR; TCRdb lists only in-frame clones, some missing. The data show 15,000 to 20,000 clones, with approximately 88% seen just once and over 4% held by the top ten. This sequence was found in a man between 18 and 35 years old with HIV. This chain connects TRBV9 to TRBJ2-7, with TRBD2 as a possible D gene (6 bases). The sequencing used unsorted PBMCs, collected 2.1 years after starting antiretroviral therapy. CDR3 in amino acids: CASSPGSYEQYF. The CDR3 region has the DNA TGTGCCAGCAGCCCCGGGAGCTACGAGCAGTACTTC.